This TCR beta chain came from a study of metastatic and nonmetastatic thyroid tumors. Overall study context: The study looked at repertoires side by side in blood and in tumor or nodule tissue from malignant and benign thyroid patients.

The CDR3 is 15 amino acids. Trimming removed 6 bases from V and 7 bases from J; junction bases left unmatched: 10. Germline V gives CDR1 SGHVS, CDR2 FQNEAQ. All patients were untreated before thyroid surgery. TCRdb re-analyzed the PCR reads through MiXCR. The sample lists just under 20,000 clones, over 20% occurring once. This clone was observed many times. Its matching antigen is unknown. Study results and limitations: The study reportedly found significantly higher TCR beta diversity in malignant thyroid tumors than benign nodules, in blood and tumor.

V is TRBV7-8 and J is TRBJ1-4, with 8 bases aligning to TRBD1. This TCR came from a male donor with papillary thyroid cancer or a benign thyroid nodule (not recorded which). Some clones in this sample may be carry-over from other donors' samples. Sequenced input: tumor tissue. The CDR3 coding sequence is TGTGCCAGCAGAGCCTCAGGGGGCTATTTTGAAAAACTGTTTTTT. Its translation: CASRASGGYFEKLFF.